The 20 T cell receptor beta chains presented below share a single source sample, sequenced in a study of metastatic and nonmetastatic thyroid tumors (dated by TCRdb to the early 2020s). Before undergoing thyroid surgery, none of the patients had been given any kind of treatment. The library was prepared using PCR. The instrument was an Illumina HiSeq 4000. The public reads were run again by TCRdb, first through fastp at Q25 and then through MiXCR, and only productive beta chains were kept. This sample is represented by roughly 25,000 clones; approximately 15% of them were singletons. Approximately 3.3% of the sample is taken by the ten largest. Input material: blood. The source of these receptors is a female donor with papillary thyroid cancer or a benign thyroid nodule (not recorded which). Some clones in this sample may be carry-over from other donors' samples.

This clone was seen just once. This chain connects TRBV20-1 to TRBJ1-2; D is perhaps TRBD1 (5 bases). This CDR3 comprises 15 residues. Germline values: CDR1 DFQATT, CDR2 SNEGSKA (reference sequence). V lost 1 base and J 7 bases, leaving 19 bases between the germline ends. The CDR3 sequence: CSARASVRGEAGYTF. The CDR3 DNA follows: TGCAGTGCTAGAGCCTCAGTACGGGGCGAAGCTGGCTACACCTTC.

The chain has TRBV10-3 and TRBJ2-7; weak D call: TRBD2 (5 bases). V was cut by 6 bases and J by 2 bases, with 14 bases left in between. The CDR3 runs to 14 residues. Germline CDR1 reads ENHRY; CDR2 reads SYGVKD. The CDR3 reads CAISPEGGTYEQYF. The CDR3 coding sequence is TGTGCCATCAGCCCCGAGGGTGGTACCTACGAGCAGTACTTC.

This clone was detected many times. The germline gene is not matched at one end of the junction; a read error may be the cause. This CDR3 is also generated by other DNA sequences in the sample. The genes are TRBV9 and TRBJ2-3; TRBD2 matches at 13 bases. Germline V gene data show CDR1 as SGDLS and CDR2 as YYNGEE. The CDR3 spans 16 residues. The CDR3 sequence is CASSDGLAGVTDTQYF. CDR3 in DNA: TGTGCCAGCAGTGACGGACTAGCGGGAGTCACAGATACGCAATATTTT.

The chain employs TRBV20-1 and TRBJ1-2, with D hard to call. This CDR3 is 11 amino acids long. V lost 2 bases to trimming and J lost 5 bases, with 6 bases between them. CDR1 is DFQATT and CDR2 is SNEGSKA in the germline V gene (reference sequence). CDR3 DNA: TGCAGTGCTAGATCGGAATATGGCTACACCTTC. Protein product: CSARSEYGYTF.

The chain links TRBV20-1 to TRBJ2-2; 9 nucleotides agree with TRBD1. The CDR3 spans 14 residues. Germline V gives CDR1 DFQATT, CDR2 SNEGSKA (reference sequence). J lost 2 bases, V lost 3 bases, and 1 base had no gene match. DNA for the CDR3: TGCAGTGCTAGGGGACAGGGTAACACCGGGGAGCTGTTTTTT. This encodes CSARGQGNTGELFF.

A note on this clone: Just one base apart from a much larger clone, this may be a read error. The chain combines TRBV2 with TRBJ2-3; tentative D call: TRBD1 (5 bases). V dropped 6 bases and J dropped 9 bases, with 7 bases sitting between them. The CDR3 is made up of 10 amino acids. Per the germline V gene, CDR1 is SNHLY and CDR2 is FYNNEI. The CDR3 coding sequence is TGTGCCAGCAGGTCAGGGACGCAGTATTTT. Its protein is CASRSGTQYF. The full variable domain, with the rest looked up from reference TRBV2 and TRBJ2-3, is EPEVTQTPSHQVTQMGQEVILRCVPISNHLYFYWYRQILGQKVEFLVSFYNNEISEKSEIFDDQFSVERPDGSNFTLKIRSTKLEDSAMYFCASRSGTQYFGPGTRLTVL.

V and J are TRBV30 and TRBJ2-7; TRBD2 matches 7 bases. The CDR3 has 14 amino acids. Germline V CDR1 and CDR2: GTSNPN, SVGIG (reference sequence). V dropped 2 bases and J dropped 2; count of bases not matched to a gene: 6. The CDR3: CAWSMASGAYEQYF. In nucleotides, the CDR3 is TGTGCCTGGAGTATGGCTAGCGGAGCCTACGAGCAGTACTTC.

This clone was observed a single time. V usage is TRBV19 and J usage is TRBJ2-5; D may be TRBD1 (6 bases). The end of the DNA fits TRBJ2-1 better, so the J call may be wrong. The CDR3 loop spans 14 amino acids. Germline-derived CDR1 and CDR2 are LNHDA and SQIVND (reference sequence). CDR3 loop: CASSPGHRLESQFF. CDR3 in DNA: TGTGCCAGTAGTCCGGGACACCGCCTAGAGAGCCAGTTCTTC.

The rearrangement uses TRBV11-3 and TRBJ2-2; no reliable D call. CDR1 is SGHNT and CDR2 is YENEEA in the germline V gene. Trimming stripped 0 bases from V and 4 bases from J, with 9 bases between. The CDR3 runs to 15 residues. CDR3 DNA: TGTGCCAGCAGCTTAGACGGTTTCAGCACCGGGGAGCTGTTTTTT. Amino acid sequence: CASSLDGFSTGELFF.

By sample share, this clone is medium-sized. This sequence joins TRBV28 and TRBJ2-7; 7 nucleotides line up with TRBD1. CDR1 and CDR2 from the germline V gene are MDHEN and SYDVKM. V lost 6 bases, J lost 4 bases, and 9 bases stayed unmatched. This CDR3 comprises 14 residues. This CDR3 is CASRFDRAEYEQYF. DNA for the CDR3: TGTGCCAGCAGGTTCGACAGGGCCGAGTACGAGCAGTACTTC. The whole variable domain, remainder taken from reference TRBV28 and TRBJ2-7, is DVKVTQSSRYLVKRTGEKVFLECVQDMDHENMFWYRQDPGLGLRLIYFSYDVKMKEKGDIPEGYSVSREKKERFSLILESASTNQTSMYLCASRFDRAEYEQYFGPGTRLTVT.

At least ten counts were recorded for this clone. The J gene is TRBJ2-2, the V gene TRBV19; TRBD1 agrees at 10 bases. The length of the CDR3 is 17 residues. The germline CDR1 and CDR2 sequences are LNHDA and SQIVND (reference sequence). Losses at the gene ends were 7 bases for V and 5 bases for J; bases not matched to a gene: 13. The CDR3 loop is CASKFPSRQGATGELFF. The CDR3 region has the DNA TGTGCCAGTAAATTCCCCTCCCGACAGGGGGCTACCGGGGAGCTGTTTTTT.

This chain uses TRBV19 with TRBJ1-5; 7 nucleotides match TRBD1. After removal of 2 bases from V and 4 bases from J, the junction contained 14 bases not matched to a gene. Germline V gene sequence: CDR1 LNHDA, CDR2 SQIVND (reference sequence). The CDR3 extends over 18 amino acids. DNA for the CDR3: TGTGCCAGTAGTATAAGGGGGCGACCACTATATAGAAATCAGCCCCAGCATTTT. This gives the protein CASSIRGRPLYRNQPQHF.

This chain uses TRBV6-1 with TRBJ2-7; the D is unclear. Germline values: CDR1 MNHNS, CDR2 SASEGT. The ends were cut back, 7 bases at V and 4 bases at J, with 20 bases in the middle. This CDR3 comprises 15 residues. CDR3 nucleotide sequence: TGTGCCAGCATCCGAAGCCACACGAATACTTACGAGCAGTACTTC. It specifies CASIRSHTNTYEQYF.

The CDR3 sequence is CASRLGETQYF. CDR3 DNA sequence: TGCGCCAGCAGACTAGGAGAGACCCAGTACTTC. The chain links TRBV5-1 to TRBJ2-5, with a tentative D call TRBD2 (5 bases). There are 11 residues in the CDR3. Germline CDR1 SGHRS, CDR2 YFSETQ. V dropped 5 bases and J dropped 4 bases, with 6 bases sitting between them.

This clone came up many times. The chain employs TRBV6-1 and TRBJ2-3, with D tentatively TRBD1 (6 bases). This CDR3 is built from 14 residues. Trimming removed 6 bases at V and 4 bases at J, with 14 bases between. Per the germline V gene, CDR1 is MNHNS and CDR2 is SASEGT. The CDR3 here is CASRYGNRADTQYF. CDR3 coding DNA: TGTGCCAGCAGGTACGGGAACAGGGCAGATACGCAGTATTTT.

This clone was counted only a few times. This rearrangement joins TRBV12-3 or TRBV12-4 to TRBJ1-1; a possible D gene is TRBD1 (6 bases). The CDR3 spans 15 residues. V dropped 6 bases and J dropped 4 bases, with 18 bases sitting between them. CDR3 residues: CASRTSGAGSTEAFF. In DNA, the CDR3 is TGTGCCAGCAGAACCTCAGGGGCCGGGAGCACTGAAGCTTTCTTT.

This clone was seen many times. The genes are TRBV10-1 and TRBJ2-7; perhaps D is TRBD1 or TRBD2 (5 bases each). From germline, CDR1 is WNHNN and CDR2 SYGVQD (reference sequence). Deletions cut 2 bases from V and 4 bases from J, with 12 bases between. The CDR3 sequence is 14 residues long. CDR3 loop: CASSEGTVGYEQYF. CDR3 sequence (DNA): TGCGCCAGCAGTGAGGGGACGGTGGGGTACGAGCAGTACTTC.

In its sample, this clone ranks as medium-sized. The chain joins TRBV10-2 to TRBJ2-7; D is perhaps TRBD1 or TRBD2 (5 bases each). This CDR3 contains 14 residues. Germline CDR1 is WSHSY and CDR2 is SAAADI. V dropped 8 bases and J dropped 0 bases, with 14 bases sitting between them. CDR3 bases: TGCGCCAGCTCCACGGGACCTTCCTCCTACGAGCAGTACTTC. It specifies CASSTGPSSYEQYF.

In its sample, this clone was seen many times. The gene calls are TRBV20-1 and TRBJ2-7, with TRBD2 matching 7 bases. CDR1 is DFQATT, CDR2 SNEGSKA, per germline (reference sequence). The trim removed 1 base at V and 2 bases at J, leaving 5 bases unmatched. The length of the CDR3 is 14 residues. CDR3 sequence reads: CSARGGRDTYEQYF. CDR3 DNA sequence: TGCAGTGCTAGAGGAGGGAGGGATACCTACGAGCAGTACTTC.

This chain uses TRBV6-2 or TRBV6-3 with TRBJ1-1; maybe TRBD1 (6 bases). Germline CDR1 MNHEY, CDR2 SVGEGT. The V end was cut by 8 bases, the J end by 0 bases, with 16 bases between. This CDR3 has 15 amino acids. CDR3 loop: CASRGTRHLNTEAFF. In DNA form, the CDR3 reads TGTGCCAGCCGGGGGACACGGCACTTGAACACTGAAGCTTTCTTT.